The 25 T cell receptor beta chains listed next were all sequenced from one sample in a study of spatial heterogeneity in lung cancer (dated by TCRdb to about 2019). This specimen's time point label, per the study, means: blood at routine non-recurrence follow-up after resection. Library preparation was by 5' RACE. These reads were obtained on a NextSeq 500. Using fastp at Q25 and MiXCR, TCRdb reprocessed the public reads and kept productive beta chains. Identical CDR3 proteins give one entry, which carries the most common genes and DNA. The sample includes some 41,000 distinct CDR3 sequences, with about 23% observed a single time. 6.5% to 9% of the sample belongs to the ten largest clones. The sequencing here drew on PBMCs, taken at follow-up. These TCRs come from a female donor with early-stage non-small cell lung cancer.

This clonotype was recorded at least ten times. The chain uses TRBV5-6 and TRBJ2-6; the D gene is possibly TRBD1 (5 bases). V shed 3 bases and J shed 0 bases, with 13 bases lying between them. Looked up from germline, CDR1 is SGHDT and CDR2 is YYEEEE. CDR3 length: 17 amino acids. This chain's CDR3 is CASSSGQLSSGANVLTF. The CDR3 DNA is TGTGCCAGCAGCTCCGGACAACTAAGCTCTGGGGCCAACGTCCTGACTTTC.

V usage is TRBV20-1 and J usage is TRBJ1-2; TRBD1 matches 9 bases. Germline V CDR1 and CDR2: DFQATT, SNEGSKA (reference sequence). The CDR3 extends over 13 amino acids. J lost 8 bases, V lost 1 base, and 5 bases had no gene match. CDR3 sequence (DNA): TGCAGTGCTAGAGTAAACAGGGGGCCAGGCTACACCTTC. Translating it yields CSARVNRGPGYTF.

This clonotype was recorded only once. A much larger clone sits a single nucleotide away, making a read error possible. The chain employs TRBV20-1 and TRBJ2-5, with 12 bases fitting TRBD2. With 5 bases clipped from V and 5 bases from J, the junction kept 6 bases outside the gene matches. The CDR3 runs 14 residues. Germline V gives CDR1 DFQATT, CDR2 SNEGSKA (reference sequence). DNA for the CDR3: TGCAGTGCTGTCAGACTAGCGGGAGATGAGACCCAGTACTTC. It encodes CSAVRLAGDETQYF.

This clonotype was observed a few times. This sequence joins TRBV2 and TRBJ1-1, with unresolved D. The CDR3 consists of 13 residues. The germline V gene has CDR1 SNHLY and CDR2 FYNNEI. The V and J ends lost 0 bases and 7 bases respectively, with 9 bases between them. CDR3 sequence: CASSEARGDEAFF. CDR3 nucleotide sequence: TGTGCCAGCAGTGAAGCGCGTGGAGATGAAGCTTTCTTT. Full variable domain (remainder filled in from reference TRBV2 and TRBJ1-1): EPEVTQTPSHQVTQMGQEVILRCVPISNHLYFYWYRQILGQKVEFLVSFYNNEISEKSEIFDDQFSVERPDGSNFTLKIRSTKLEDSAMYFCASSEARGDEAFFGQGTRLTVV.

V usage is TRBV7-9 and J usage is TRBJ1-5; TRBD1 aligns across 10 bases. CDR1 SEHNR and CDR2 FQNEAQ come from the germline V gene (reference sequence). This CDR3 region has 18 residues. V gave up 4 bases and J gave up 0 bases; unmatched junction bases: 9. The CDR3 DNA follows: TGTGCCAGCAGCTATACCGGGACAGGGGCATATAGCAATCAGCCCCAGCATTTT. Translating gives CASSYTGTGAYSNQPQHF.

J is TRBJ2-1 and V is TRBV5-1; 11 nucleotides match TRBD2. V dropped 0 bases and J dropped 4; count of bases not matched to a gene: 6. The V gene's germline CDR1 is SGHRS and CDR2 YFSETQ. The CDR3 is made up of 17 amino acids. The CDR3 nucleotides read TGCGCCAGCAGCTTGGGAGATCGACTAGCGGGGTACAATGAGCAGTTCTTC. It encodes CASSLGDRLAGYNEQFF. Full variable domain (rest looked up from reference TRBV5-1 and TRBJ2-1): KAGVTQTPRYLIKTRGQQVTLSCSPISGHRSVSWYQQTPGQGLQFLFEYFSETQRNKGNFPGRFSGRQFSNSRSEMNVSTLELGDSALYLCASSLGDRLAGYNEQFFGPGTRLTVL.

Only a few counts were recorded for this clonotype. The rearrangement uses TRBV5-1 and TRBJ2-5; D ambiguous. The length of the CDR3 is 15 residues. V lost 0 bases to trimming and J lost 4 bases, with 13 bases between them. The germline V gene has CDR1 SGHRS and CDR2 YFSETQ. CDR3 DNA: TGCGCCAGCAGCTTGGTGATAGGGTCGGCAGAGACCCAGTACTTC. Translated, it gives CASSLVIGSAETQYF.

This clonotype was observed many times. This chain uses TRBV20-1 with TRBJ2-1; D call uncertain. With 6 bases removed from V and 0 bases from J, the gap between germline ends came to 6 bases. The CDR3 has 12 residues. Germline V gene data show CDR1 as DFQATT and CDR2 as SNEGSKA (reference sequence). DNA for the CDR3: TGCAGTGCCCTTAGCTCCTACAATGAGCAGTTCTTC. This translates into CSALSSYNEQFF.

This clonotype showed up just a few times. The chain links TRBV29-1 to TRBJ2-7; 10 bases fit TRBD1. Per the germline V gene, CDR1 is SQVTM and CDR2 is ANQGSEA. The CDR3 is made up of 14 amino acids. J lost 2 bases, V lost 4 bases, and 5 bases had no gene match. CDR3 in amino acids: CSVGGTGEAYEQYF. The CDR3 DNA is TGCAGCGTTGGCGGGACAGGGGAGGCCTACGAGCAGTACTTC.

This clonotype has just a few counts. The rearrangement links TRBV18 to TRBJ2-5, with D perhaps given as TRBD1 or TRBD2 (5 bases each). V dropped 0 bases and J dropped 2 bases, with 10 bases sitting between them. The CDR3 spans 15 residues. Germline V gene sequence: CDR1 KGHSH, CDR2 LQKENI. The CDR3 region has the DNA TGTGCCAGCTCACCACCGGGACGGCTTCAAGAGACCCAGTACTTC. Amino acids: CASSPPGRLQETQYF.

In its sample, this clonotype was seen many times. J is TRBJ2-5 and V is TRBV15; 9 nucleotides align to TRBD2. CDR3 length: 13 residues. Trimming took 6 bases from V and 4 from J; bases not matched to a gene: 3. Germline values: CDR1 LNHNV, CDR2 YYDKDF (reference sequence). Written as DNA, the CDR3 is TGTGCCACCAGTGTAGCGGGAGCAGAGACCCAGTACTTC. Its translation: CATSVAGAETQYF.

The chain carries TRBV15 and TRBJ1-5; no reliable D call. Looked up from germline, CDR1 is LNHNV and CDR2 is YYDKDF (reference sequence). V shed 3 bases and J shed 3 bases, with 3 bases lying between them. The CDR3 has 12 residues. The DNA for the CDR3 is TGTGCCACCAGCAGGTTCAATCAGCCCCAGCATTTT. Amino acid sequence: CATSRFNQPQHF.

This clonotype came up many times. CDR3 coding DNA: TGCAGCTTACGACATAGCGGGAGTGGGCGCAATGAGCAGTTCTTC. It translates to CSLRHSGSGRNEQFF. The chain is built from TRBV29-1 and TRBJ2-1; 9 bases map to TRBD2. This CDR3 spans 15 amino acids. Trimming removed 8 bases from V and 6 bases from J; junction bases left unmatched: 14. Per the germline V gene, CDR1 is SQVTM and CDR2 is ANQGSEA.

This clonotype was detected a few times. The J gene is TRBJ1-6, the V gene TRBV7-8; D gene unclear. V was clipped by 2 bases and J by 0 bases, with 14 bases between them. Germline lookup yields CDR1 SGHVS and CDR2 FQNEAQ. This CDR3 is 18 amino acids long. The CDR3 loop is CASSLRFTQPSYNSPLHF. In nucleotides, the CDR3 is TGTGCCAGCAGCTTACGATTTACTCAGCCCTCCTATAATTCACCCCTCCACTTT.

This clonotype appeared a few times. V gene TRBV5-4 combines with J gene TRBJ2-1, with D maybe TRBD2 (5 bases). CDR1 and CDR2 (germline): SGHNT, YYREEE (reference sequence). V lost 0 bases and J lost 2, with 9 bases in between. The CDR3 loop spans 15 amino acids. As DNA, the CDR3 is TGTGCCAGCAGCTTGGAAGCGGCTCCCTACAATGAGCAGTTCTTC. Translation: CASSLEAAPYNEQFF. The full variable domain, rest sourced from reference TRBV5-4 and TRBJ2-1, is ETGVTQSPTHLIKTRGQQVTLRCSSQSGHNTVSWYQQALGQGPQFIFQYYREEENGRGNFPPRFSGLQFPNYSSELNVNALELDDSALYLCASSLEAAPYNEQFFGPGTRLTVL.

The chain is built from TRBV7-3 and TRBJ2-1; 13 bases are a match to TRBD2. CDR3 size: 16 residues. J gave up 7 bases and V 2 bases, and 5 bases lay outside the gene matches. CDR1 and CDR2 from the germline V gene are SGHTA and FQGTGA. CDR3 nucleotide sequence: TGTGCCAGCAGCTTAGTAGGGACTAGCGGGACAAATGAGCAGTTCTTC. Protein sequence: CASSLVGTSGTNEQFF.

This clonotype was seen only a few times. V gene TRBV20-1 combines with J gene TRBJ2-1, with D possibly TRBD2 on 6 matching bases. CDR1 is DFQATT and CDR2 is SNEGSKA in the germline V gene (reference sequence). The germline V and J ends were trimmed by 3 bases and 7 bases, with 10 bases remaining between them. The CDR3 sequence is 12 residues long. The CDR3 reads CSASNGRNEQFF. The CDR3 region has the DNA TGCAGTGCTAGCAATGGGAGGAATGAGCAGTTCTTC.

This clonotype was found many times. V and J are TRBV4-1 and TRBJ2-7; the D gene is possibly TRBD2 (6 bases). There are 12 residues in the CDR3. Germline CDR1 and CDR2: MGHRA and YSYEKL. Trimming pared 0 bases from V and 6 bases from J, leaving 6 bases between. CDR3 DNA sequence: TGCGCCAGCAGCCAAGAAGCGGGCGAGCAGTACTTC. It codes for CASSQEAGEQYF.

This clonotype was seen more than once but under ten times. J is TRBJ1-1 and V is TRBV7-9, with a weak D call TRBD1 (6 bases). Germline loops: CDR1 SEHNR, CDR2 FQNEAQ (reference sequence). There are 14 residues in the CDR3. Trimming removed 5 bases at V and 5 bases at J, with 15 bases between. CDR3: CASSPSGGPTEAFF. DNA of the CDR3: TGTGCCAGCAGCCCAAGTGGGGGGCCGACTGAAGCTTTCTTT.

This clonotype has a count of ten or more. The chain carries TRBV12-3 or TRBV12-4 and TRBJ2-7; 9 nucleotides line up with TRBD1. The length of the CDR3 is 14 residues. J gave up 5 bases and V 4 bases, and 6 bases lay outside the gene matches. The CDR3 region is CASSSRDRVNEQYF. As DNA, the CDR3 is TGTGCCAGCAGTTCCCGGGACAGGGTGAACGAGCAGTACTTC.

This clonotype appeared many times. The chain is built from TRBV6-1 and TRBJ1-1; D unclear. This CDR3 spans 15 amino acids. From germline, CDR1 is MNHNS and CDR2 SASEGT. The germline V and J ends were trimmed by 0 bases and 0 bases, with 8 bases remaining between them. The DNA of the CDR3 is TGTGCCAGCAGTGAAGCGCTTCTGCTGAACACTGAAGCTTTCTTT. Translating it yields CASSEALLLNTEAFF.

This clonotype was seen a handful of times. The chain employs TRBV10-3 and TRBJ2-7, with D possibly matching TRBD2 (6 bases). The CDR3 has 13 amino acids. V lost 4 bases and J 6 bases, leaving 13 bases between the germline ends. CDR1 is ENHRY, CDR2 SYGVKD, per germline. The CDR3 DNA reads TGTGCCATCAGTGGCTTGCCCGGGGGCGAGCAGTACTTC. Protein sequence: CAISGLPGGEQYF.

This clonotype turned up a few times. V usage is TRBV4-2 and J usage is TRBJ2-1; 13 bases fit TRBD2. V lost 1 base to trimming and J lost 10 bases; unmatched junction nucleotides: 7. The CDR3 is 16 residues long. Germline CDR1 and CDR2: LGHNA and YNFKEQ. The CDR3 bases are TGTGCCAGCAGCCAAGTTGGACTAGCGGGAGTTGGCGAGCAGTTCTTC. Translating gives CASSQVGLAGVGEQFF.

The V and J genes are TRBV6-5 and TRBJ2-4, with 7 bases that match TRBD1. Looked up from germline, CDR1 is MNHEY and CDR2 is SVGAGI. The J segment lost 8 bases and the V segment lost 5 bases, leaving 6 bases of the junction unmatched. This CDR3 has 13 amino acids. CDR3 sequence: CASSTGQSYIQYF. For the CDR3, the DNA is TGTGCCAGCAGTACGGGACAGTCGTACATTCAGTACTTC.

CDR3 protein: CASSLRGARQPQHF. CDR3 DNA sequence: TGTGCCAGCAGCTTACGGGGGGCCCGACAGCCCCAGCATTTT. The chain carries TRBV7-2 and TRBJ1-5, with D possibly matching TRBD1 (6 bases). The CDR3 spans 14 residues. The V end was cut by 2 bases, the J end by 7 bases, with 12 bases between. Per the germline V gene, CDR1 is SGHTA and CDR2 is FQGNSA.